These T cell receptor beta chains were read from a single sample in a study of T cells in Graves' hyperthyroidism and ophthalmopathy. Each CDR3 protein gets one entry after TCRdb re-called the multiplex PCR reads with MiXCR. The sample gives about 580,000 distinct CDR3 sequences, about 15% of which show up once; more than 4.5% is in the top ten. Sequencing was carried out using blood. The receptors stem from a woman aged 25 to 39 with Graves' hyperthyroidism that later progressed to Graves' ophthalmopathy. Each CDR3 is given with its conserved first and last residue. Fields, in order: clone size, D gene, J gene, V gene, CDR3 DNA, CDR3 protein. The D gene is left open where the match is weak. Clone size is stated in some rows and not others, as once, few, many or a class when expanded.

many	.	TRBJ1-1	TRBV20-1	TGCAGTGCTAGAGATCAGCGGGGAGAGAACACTGAAGCTTTCTTT	CSARDQRGENTEAFF
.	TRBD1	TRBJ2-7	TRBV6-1	TGTGCCAGCAGTGAAGTACAGGGGGCCGGGGAGCAGTACTTC	CASSEVQGAGEQYF
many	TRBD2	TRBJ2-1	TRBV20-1	TGCAGTGCTAGAGATCTCAGCGGGGGGACCTACAATGAGCAGTTCTTC	CSARDLSGGTYNEQFF
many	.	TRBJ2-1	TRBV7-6	TGTGCCAGCAGCTTGGCACTGGGGAATGAGCAGTTCTTC	CASSLALGNEQFF
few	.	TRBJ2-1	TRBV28	TGTGCCAGCAGTTTACTAGGGAAAGGGTCCTACAATGAGCAGTTCTTC	CASSLLGKGSYNEQFF
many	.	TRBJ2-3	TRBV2	TGTGCCAGCAGGGGGGCTAGCGGTGGTGGAGTCACAGATACGCAGTATTTT	CASRGASGGGVTDTQYF
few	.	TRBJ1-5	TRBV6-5	TGTGCCAGCAGTTACTCGATGCGTGGGCAGCCCCAGCATTTT	CASSYSMRGQPQHF
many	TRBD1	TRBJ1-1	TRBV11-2	TGTGCCAGCAGCTCCGTAACCGGGACAGGGAAGGCTGAAGCTTTCTTT	CASSSVTGTGKAEAFF
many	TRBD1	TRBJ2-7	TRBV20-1	TGCAGTGCCGTGGGCATCGGGACAGGTTCGTACGAGCAGTACTTC	CSAVGIGTGSYEQYF
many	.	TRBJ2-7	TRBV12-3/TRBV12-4	TGTGCCAGCAGTTTAGCAGACGGGTTGGTCTACGAGCAGTACTTC	CASSLADGLVYEQYF
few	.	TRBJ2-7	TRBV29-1	TGCAGCGTTGAAGTTGGGGGATACGAGCAGTACTTC	CSVEVGGYEQYF
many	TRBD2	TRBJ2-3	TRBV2	TGTGCCAGCAGTCCTTTGACTAGCGGGGAGGATACGCAGTATTTT	CASSPLTSGEDTQYF
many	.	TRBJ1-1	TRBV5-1	TGCGCCAGCAGCTGGTCGATTAGGGCTTCGAACACTGAAGCTTTCTTT	CASSWSIRASNTEAFF
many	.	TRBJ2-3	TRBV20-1	TGCAGTGCTAGAGAGGGCTCTAGCACAGATACGCAGTATTTT	CSAREGSSTDTQYF
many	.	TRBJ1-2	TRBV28	TGTGGGGTCGGCCCTCGTAACTATGGCTACACCTTC	CGVGPRNYGYTF
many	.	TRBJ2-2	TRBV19	TGTGCCAGTAGTATCCCGACAGGTTCCACCGGGGAGCTGTTTTTT	CASSIPTGSTGELFF
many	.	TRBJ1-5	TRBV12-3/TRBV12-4	TGTGCCAGCAGCCACCAGAGCAGCCAGCCCCAGCATTTT	CASSHQSSQPQHF
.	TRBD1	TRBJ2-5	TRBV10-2	TGCGCCAGCGGAGGGACAGGCGACCTGGAGTACTTC	CASGGTGDLEYF
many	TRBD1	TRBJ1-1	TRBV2	TGTGCCAGCATGCCCGGGACAGGGAGAAGGGGCGAGACTGAAGCTTTCTTT	CASMPGTGRRGETEAFF
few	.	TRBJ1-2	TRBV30	TGTGCCTGGAGTGTACGGATCAGCTACACCTTC	CAWSVRISYTF
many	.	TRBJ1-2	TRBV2	TGTGCCAGCAGTGCCGCCCGGGAGTTCTATGGCTACACCTTC	CASSAAREFYGYTF
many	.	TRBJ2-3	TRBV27	TGTGCCAGCAGCCCCATTCTAGCGTCAGGTACGCAGTATTTT	CASSPILASGTQYF
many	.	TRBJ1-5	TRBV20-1	TGCAGTGCTAGAGGTAGTGGTCACAATCAGCCCCAGCATTTT	CSARGSGHNQPQHF
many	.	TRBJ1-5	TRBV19	TGTGCCAGTAGTACCACCCCAGGGGCGCCCCAGCATTTT	CASSTTPGAPQHF
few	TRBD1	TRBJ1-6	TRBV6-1	TGTGCCAGCGCTCCCCGGGACAGTAATTCACCCCTCCACTTT	CASAPRDSNSPLHF
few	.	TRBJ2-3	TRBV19	TGTGCCAGTAGTATAGGGGGGGGGCGCATGACAGATACGCAGTATTTT	CASSIGGGRMTDTQYF
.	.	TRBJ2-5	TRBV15	TGTGCCACCAGCAGGCCAATCCAAGAGACCCAGTACTTC	CATSRPIQETQYF
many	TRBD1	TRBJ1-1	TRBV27	TGTGCCAGCAGTTTAAAACCGACAGGGTCTACTGAAGCTTTCTTT	CASSLKPTGSTEAFF
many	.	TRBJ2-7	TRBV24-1	TGTGCCACCAGTGAGGGGATCGGCTACGAGCAGTACTTC	CATSEGIGYEQYF
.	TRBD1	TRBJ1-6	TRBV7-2	TGTGCCAGCAGCGCTGCCACAGGGGGGGCCCCCTTCATTGGCCTCCACTTT	CASSAATGGAPFIGLHF
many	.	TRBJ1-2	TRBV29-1	TGCAGCGTTGAGAGTGGCTACACCTTC	CSVESGYTF
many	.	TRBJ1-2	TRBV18	TGTGCCAGCTCACCATCGAGTTCAGTTTATGGCTACACCTTC	CASSPSSSVYGYTF
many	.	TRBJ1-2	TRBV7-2	TGTGCCAGCAGCCGAGGGGGGGCAGCGTCCCTCTCTGGCTACACCTTC	CASSRGGAASLSGYTF
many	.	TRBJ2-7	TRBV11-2	TGTGCCAGCAGCCCCGTAGGACTAAAGACCTACGAGCAGTACTTC	CASSPVGLKTYEQYF
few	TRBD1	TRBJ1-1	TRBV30	TGTGCCTGGACCAAACCGACAGGGGGAGCTTTCTTT	CAWTKPTGGAFF
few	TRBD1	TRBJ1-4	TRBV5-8	TGTGCCAGCAGCTCGGACAGGGGATCCGAAAAACTGTTTTTT	CASSSDRGSEKLFF
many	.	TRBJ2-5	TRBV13	TGTGCCAGCAGTCCCCGGGCCCAAGAGACCCAGTACTTC	CASSPRAQETQYF
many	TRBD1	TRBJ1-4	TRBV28	TGTGCCAGCAGTAATTCAGGGGGCAATGAAAAACTGTTTTTT	CASSNSGGNEKLFF
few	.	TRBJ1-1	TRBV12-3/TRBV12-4	TGTGCCAGCAGTTTAGCGCACACTACCACTGAAGCTTTCTTT	CASSLAHTTTEAFF
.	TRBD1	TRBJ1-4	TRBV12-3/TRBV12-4	TGTGCCAGCAGGCCGGGACAGGGTGAAAAACTGTTTTTT	CASRPGQGEKLFF
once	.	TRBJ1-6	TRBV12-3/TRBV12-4	TGTGCCACCGGACACTATAATTCACCCCTCCACTTT	CATGHYNSPLHF
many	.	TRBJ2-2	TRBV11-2	TGTGCCAGCAGAAAGGAGGGTTGGGAGTTTGGCACCGGGGAGCTGTTTTTT	CASRKEGWEFGTGELFF
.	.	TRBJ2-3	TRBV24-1	TGTGCCACCAGTCCGACCACAGATACGCAGTATTTT	CATSPTTDTQYF
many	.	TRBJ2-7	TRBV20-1	TGCAGTGCTATAGCGGCAATACAAGGCGAGCAGTACTTC	CSAIAAIQGEQYF
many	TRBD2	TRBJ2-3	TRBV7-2	TGTGCCAGCACCCCTACTAGCGGGATCTTCACAGATACGCAGTATTTT	CASTPTSGIFTDTQYF
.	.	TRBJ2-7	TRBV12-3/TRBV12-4	TGTGCCAGCAGGTTCGGACTGGACTACGAGCAGTACTTC	CASRFGLDYEQYF
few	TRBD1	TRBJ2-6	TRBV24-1	TGTGCCAGCGCCTCGGGACAGGTCTTATCTGGGGCCAACGTCCCGACTTTC	CASASGQVLSGANVPTF
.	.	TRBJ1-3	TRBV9	TGTGCCAGCAGCGTAGGTGGGGAGTCTGGAAACACCATATATTTT	CASSVGGESGNTIYF
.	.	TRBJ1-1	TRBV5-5	TGTGCCAGCAGCTGGGAGGGGTGGAACACTGAAGCTTTCTTT	CASSWEGWNTEAFF
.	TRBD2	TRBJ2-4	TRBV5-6	TGTGCCAGCAGCTCCACCTTGACTAGCGGGAGCGTCATTCAGTACTTC	CASSSTLTSGSVIQYF
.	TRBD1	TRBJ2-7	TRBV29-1	TGCAGCGTTCTTCACTCCGGGACAGTGTCCTACGAGCAGTACTTC	CSVLHSGTVSYEQYF
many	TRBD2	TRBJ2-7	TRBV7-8	TGTGCCAGCAGCTCTAAAGCGGGAGTTGTATACGAGCAGTACTTC	CASSSKAGVVYEQYF
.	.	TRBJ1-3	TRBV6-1	TGTGCCAGCGGGGGAGGGGGGTCGAGCTCTGGAAACACCATATATTTT	CASGGGGSSSGNTIYF
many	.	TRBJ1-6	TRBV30	TGTGCCTGGAGTCGGACTCAGGCCCTCCACTTT	CAWSRTQALHF